This T cell receptor (beta chain) derives from a study of blood T cell repertoires in COVID-19. Study information: PBMCs, B-cell-depleted T cells, or T cells were the source of the cDNA or gDNA that made up the material.

Note on this clone: A read error may account for a junction end that differs from germline.

Original data processing: For nucleated cells, counts were estimated from reference gene primer amplification. TCRdb's table, derived via immunoSEQ multiplex PCR, lists solely in-frame clones and lacks some. That table is the source of V, J and clone size, and D and trimming were worked out from the DNA. The sample lists about 190,000 clones, about 88% occurring once. Germline V CDR1 and CDR2: MDHEN, SYDVKM. CDR3 length: 14 amino acids. The sequencing input was peripheral blood. The receptor was isolated from a man aged 30 to 39 with acute or convalescent COVID-19. The chain is built from TRBV28 and TRBJ2-7; D perhaps matches TRBD2 (7 bases). The CDR3 loop reads CASKPPGGSNEQYF. CDR3 in DNA: TGTGCCAGCAAGCCCCCGGGGGGCTCCAACGAGCAGTACTTC.